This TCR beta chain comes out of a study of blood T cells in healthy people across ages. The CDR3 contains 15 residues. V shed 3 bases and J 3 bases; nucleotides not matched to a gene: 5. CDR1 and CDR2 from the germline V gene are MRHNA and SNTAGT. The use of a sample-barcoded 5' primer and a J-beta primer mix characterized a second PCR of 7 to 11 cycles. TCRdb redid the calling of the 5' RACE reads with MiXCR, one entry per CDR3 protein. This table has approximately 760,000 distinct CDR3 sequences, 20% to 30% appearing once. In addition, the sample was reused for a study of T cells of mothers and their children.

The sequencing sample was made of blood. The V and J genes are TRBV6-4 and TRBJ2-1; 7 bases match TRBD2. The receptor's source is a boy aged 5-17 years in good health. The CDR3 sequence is CASSEVAGYYNEQFF. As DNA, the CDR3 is TGTGCCAGCAGTGAGGTAGCGGGTTACTACAATGAGCAGTTCTTC.